This is a list of T cell receptor beta chains from one sample in a study of T cells after yellow fever vaccination. TCRdb independently ran MiXCR on the 5' RACE reads; one entry per CDR3 protein. This table has 500,000 to 650,000 distinct CDR3 sequences, roughly an eighth appearing once. This sample comprised PBMCs, obtained on the day of the yellow fever booster vaccination. The receptors originated from a man aged 30-40 years who received the YFV17D yellow fever vaccine. CDR3s include the opening cysteine and the closing phenylalanine or tryptophan. The D gene is left open where the match is weak. Clone sizes are given selectively: once, few, many, or a class where the clone is expanded.

v_call: TRBV5-6; d_call: TRBD2; j_call: TRBJ2-1; cdr3_length: 16; clone_size: .; cdr3_aa: CASSFLSGSSTYEQFF; cdr3_nt: TGTGCCAGCAGCTTCCTTAGCGGGAGCTCTACATATGAGCAGTTCTTC
v_call: TRBV20-1; d_call: TRBD2; j_call: TRBJ2-5; cdr3_length: 15; clone_size: .; cdr3_aa: CSAARGLAGGETQYF; cdr3_nt: TGCAGTGCCGCTCGCGGACTAGCGGGGGGAGAGACCCAGTACTTC
v_call: TRBV6-2/TRBV6-3; d_call: .; j_call: TRBJ1-5; cdr3_length: 12; clone_size: few; cdr3_aa: CASGHGNQPQHF; cdr3_nt: TGTGCCAGCGGCCACGGGAATCAGCCCCAGCATTTT
v_call: TRBV6-5; d_call: .; j_call: TRBJ2-2; cdr3_length: 14; clone_size: few; cdr3_aa: CASSYSIDTGELFF; cdr3_nt: TGTGCCAGCAGTTACTCGATCGACACCGGGGAGCTGTTTTTT
v_call: TRBV5-1; d_call: .; j_call: TRBJ1-5; cdr3_length: 15; clone_size: many; cdr3_aa: CASSWGLGRNQPQHF; cdr3_nt: TGCGCCAGCAGCTGGGGATTGGGTCGCAATCAGCCCCAGCATTTT
v_call: TRBV7-9; d_call: .; j_call: TRBJ1-1; cdr3_length: 13; clone_size: many; cdr3_aa: CASSLEGNTEAFF; cdr3_nt: TGTGCCAGCAGCTTAGAAGGGAACACTGAAGCTTTCTTT
v_call: TRBV12-3/TRBV12-4; d_call: .; j_call: TRBJ2-4; cdr3_length: 14; clone_size: many; cdr3_aa: CASSFLSGGNIQYF; cdr3_nt: TGTGCCAGCAGTTTTCTTAGTGGGGGAAACATTCAGTACTTC
v_call: TRBV12-3/TRBV12-4; d_call: .; j_call: TRBJ1-1; cdr3_length: 13; clone_size: .; cdr3_aa: CASSFGAGSVTFF; cdr3_nt: .
v_call: TRBV29-1; d_call: .; j_call: TRBJ1-5; cdr3_length: 13; clone_size: .; cdr3_aa: CSVEGDGNQPQHF; cdr3_nt: TGCAGCGTTGAAGGGGATGGGAATCAGCCCCAGCATTTT
v_call: TRBV6-4; d_call: TRBD2; j_call: TRBJ2-5; cdr3_length: 19; clone_size: few; cdr3_aa: CASTIETGLLAGSRGTQYF; cdr3_nt: TGTGCCAGCACGATCGAAACCGGCCTTCTAGCGGGTTCTCGCGGGACCCAGTACTTC
v_call: TRBV7-9; d_call: .; j_call: TRBJ2-4; cdr3_length: 17; clone_size: .; cdr3_aa: CASSLHAMGEGGNIQYF; cdr3_nt: TGTGCCAGCAGCTTGCACGCCATGGGGGAGGGGGGCAACATTCAGTACTTC
v_call: TRBV19; d_call: .; j_call: TRBJ2-7; cdr3_length: 15; clone_size: .; cdr3_aa: CASSMGGRGYYEQYF; cdr3_nt: TGTGCCAGTAGTATGGGGGGTCGCGGCTACTACGAGCAGTACTTC
v_call: TRBV24-1; d_call: .; j_call: TRBJ2-2; cdr3_length: 15; clone_size: .; cdr3_aa: CATSVGSVNTGELFF; cdr3_nt: TGTGCCACCAGTGTCGGTAGCGTGAACACCGGGGAGCTGTTTTTT
v_call: TRBV7-2; d_call: .; j_call: TRBJ2-5; cdr3_length: 15; clone_size: .; cdr3_aa: CASSLAASSQETQYF; cdr3_nt: TGTGCCAGCAGCTTAGCAGCCAGCTCCCAAGAGACCCAGTACTTC
v_call: TRBV20-1; d_call: .; j_call: TRBJ2-5; cdr3_length: 14; clone_size: .; cdr3_aa: CSADFGQGGETQYF; cdr3_nt: TGCAGTGCTGACTTTGGGCAGGGTGGAGAGACCCAGTACTTC
v_call: TRBV29-1; d_call: TRBD2; j_call: TRBJ2-7; cdr3_length: 14; clone_size: few; cdr3_aa: CSFGAGGASGEQYF; cdr3_nt: TGCAGCTTCGGAGCGGGAGGAGCCTCCGGCGAGCAGTACTTC
v_call: TRBV14; d_call: TRBD2; j_call: TRBJ2-7; cdr3_length: 14; clone_size: .; cdr3_aa: CASSAGGPTYEQYF; cdr3_nt: TGTGCCAGCTCAGCGGGAGGGCCCACCTACGAGCAGTACTTC
v_call: TRBV5-1; d_call: TRBD2; j_call: TRBJ2-7; cdr3_length: 16; clone_size: .; cdr3_aa: CASSLAGAGEGYEQYF; cdr3_nt: TGCGCCAGCAGCTTGGCCGGAGCGGGAGAGGGGTACGAGCAGTACTTC
v_call: TRBV28; d_call: .; j_call: TRBJ2-7; cdr3_length: 14; clone_size: few; cdr3_aa: CASSLLQVRGEQYF; cdr3_nt: TGTGCCAGCAGTTTGTTGCAGGTTCGGGGCGAGCAGTACTTC
v_call: TRBV9; d_call: TRBD2; j_call: TRBJ2-1; cdr3_length: 15; clone_size: .; cdr3_aa: CASSVGPSGRSAQFF; cdr3_nt: TGTGCCAGCAGCGTAGGCCCTAGCGGGAGGTCGGCTCAGTTCTTC
v_call: TRBV19; d_call: .; j_call: TRBJ1-5; cdr3_length: 13; clone_size: few; cdr3_aa: CASRTRGNQPQHF; cdr3_nt: TGTGCCAGTAGAACCCGGGGCAATCAGCCCCAGCATTTT
v_call: TRBV2; d_call: .; j_call: TRBJ1-5; cdr3_length: 17; clone_size: many; cdr3_aa: CASTEGPTPYGDQPQHF; cdr3_nt: TGTGCCAGCACGGAAGGACCCACCCCTTATGGGGACCAGCCCCAGCATTTT
v_call: TRBV20-1; d_call: TRBD2; j_call: TRBJ2-1; cdr3_length: 18; clone_size: few; cdr3_aa: CSAPGPLAGGSSYNEQFF; cdr3_nt: TGCAGTGCGCCCGGCCCTCTAGCGGGAGGCAGCTCCTACAATGAGCAGTTCTTC
v_call: TRBV5-1; d_call: .; j_call: TRBJ2-1; cdr3_length: 14; clone_size: many; cdr3_aa: CASSLGEIPGEQFF; cdr3_nt: TGCGCCAGCAGCTTGGGGGAGATCCCGGGCGAGCAGTTCTTC
v_call: TRBV7-2; d_call: TRBD2; j_call: TRBJ2-7; cdr3_length: 14; clone_size: .; cdr3_aa: CASSPGLATGEQYF; cdr3_nt: TGTGCCAGCAGCCCGGGACTAGCGACGGGCGAGCAGTACTTC
v_call: TRBV4-1; d_call: TRBD1; j_call: TRBJ1-4; cdr3_length: 16; clone_size: .; cdr3_aa: CASSLGSGTGNEKLFF; cdr3_nt: TGCGCCAGCAGCCTTGGGTCCGGGACAGGGAATGAAAAACTGTTTTTT
v_call: TRBV9; d_call: TRBD2; j_call: TRBJ2-1; cdr3_length: 15; clone_size: few; cdr3_aa: CASSPTSGRDNEQFF; cdr3_nt: TGTGCCAGCAGCCCGACGAGCGGGAGGGACAATGAGCAGTTCTTC
v_call: TRBV7-2; d_call: TRBD2; j_call: TRBJ2-7; cdr3_length: 13; clone_size: .; cdr3_aa: CASSTVAGYEQYF; cdr3_nt: TGTGCCAGCAGCACGGTAGCGGGATACGAGCAGTACTTC
v_call: TRBV5-4; d_call: .; j_call: TRBJ2-6; cdr3_length: 17; clone_size: .; cdr3_aa: CASSLGAAVAGANVLTF; cdr3_nt: TGTGCCAGCAGCTTGGGGGCGGCAGTCGCGGGGGCCAACGTCCTGACTTTC
v_call: TRBV20-1; d_call: TRBD2; j_call: TRBJ2-7; cdr3_length: 15; clone_size: .; cdr3_aa: CSARGWGGSSREQYF; cdr3_nt: TGCAGTGCTAGAGGTTGGGGCGGGAGTTCTCGCGAGCAGTACTTC
v_call: TRBV6-5; d_call: TRBD2; j_call: TRBJ2-1; cdr3_length: 18; clone_size: .; cdr3_aa: CASSYSLGELAGNNEQFF; cdr3_nt: TGTGCCAGCAGTTACTCCCTGGGGGAACTAGCGGGAAACAATGAGCAGTTCTTC
v_call: TRBV12-3/TRBV12-4; d_call: .; j_call: TRBJ2-1; cdr3_length: 15; clone_size: .; cdr3_aa: CASSLVPGTLNEQFF; cdr3_nt: TGTGCCAGCAGTTTAGTCCCGGGGACGCTCAATGAGCAGTTCTTC
v_call: TRBV20-1; d_call: .; j_call: TRBJ2-7; cdr3_length: 13; clone_size: .; cdr3_aa: CSARYRTDYEQYF; cdr3_nt: TGCAGTGCTAGGTACAGAACAGACTACGAGCAGTACTTC
v_call: TRBV5-6; d_call: TRBD2; j_call: TRBJ2-7; cdr3_length: 14; clone_size: .; cdr3_aa: CASSGSGRDYEQYF; cdr3_nt: TGTGCCAGCAGCGGAAGCGGGAGGGATTACGAGCAGTACTTC
v_call: TRBV6-1; d_call: .; j_call: TRBJ1-2; cdr3_length: 14; clone_size: .; cdr3_aa: CASSETTANYGYTF; cdr3_nt: TGTGCCAGCAGTGAAACAACAGCTAACTATGGCTACACCTTC
v_call: TRBV7-9; d_call: .; j_call: TRBJ1-2; cdr3_length: 15; clone_size: few; cdr3_aa: CASSSADGSLEGYTF; cdr3_nt: TGTGCCAGCAGCTCCGCGGACGGAAGCCTGGAGGGCTACACCTTC
v_call: TRBV13; d_call: .; j_call: TRBJ2-3; cdr3_length: 14; clone_size: few; cdr3_aa: CASSPASSTDTQYF; cdr3_nt: TGTGCCAGCAGCCCTGCTTCTAGCACAGATACGCAGTATTTT